This T cell receptor (beta chain) was captured in a study of T cell responses to AZD1222 COVID-19 vaccine (dated by TCRdb to the early 2020s). About the investigation overall: TCR sequencing covered fewer than 250 trial participants: approximately 200 given two doses of AZD1222 and about 26 given two doses of MenACWY control vaccine. Enrollment into the trials was organized by age into subgroups of 18-55, 56-69 and 70-plus years, and those subgroups contained roughly 150, 30 and 60 TCR-sequenced participants, respectively. The study at large found these results: Vaccine-associated CD4 TCRs spanned the whole spike protein, with dominant responses in regions 160-218 and 743-854. Because no day 14 peak-response samples were available, repertoires were characterized only after the peak T cell response. Conclusions about previously exposed vaccinees were limited because only six AZD1222 recipients were SARS-CoV-2 seropositive at baseline. A significant rise in spike-specific TCR breadth and depth was observed after two AZD1222 doses relative to day 0 and relative to MenACWY recipients. Most participants were white British and females outnumbered males, and the authors suggested that clonal diversity may have been underestimated. The 56-69-year group was small, and its depth increase did not reach significance, likely because of low power. Nearly half of unique spike-specific TCRs reportedly recognized epitopes outside regions mutated in the B.1.351 and B.1.1.7 variants.

The time point label on this specimen signifies: about 28 days (+/-7) after the second vaccine dose. AZD1222 recipients with second doses at about 4 weeks or about 12 weeks were pooled, because spike-specific TCR depth and breadth did not differ between schedules. Vaccinee samples were obtained from the UK trials COV001 and COV002, which included a single-blind randomized controlled phase 2/3 trial of AZD1222 (ChAdOx1 nCoV-19) in healthy adults. For TCRbeta chain sequencing, PBMC samples were collected from trial participants at day 0 and at day 28 after the second dose. A note on this clone: This receptor's antigen is unknown. No much larger clone exists at a distance of one base, and base qualities are not known.

The CDR3 regions of human TCRbeta chains were analyzed by immunosequencing. On the study's bioinformatics: TCRs in the repertoires were matched against a reference library of SARS-CoV-2-specific TCRs that had been generated with the MIRA antigen-specificity platform. Breadth was defined as the fraction of unique TCRs that were SARS-CoV-2-associated. Depth was defined as the fraction of total T cells that were SARS-CoV-2-associated. Using the MIRA data, each spike-specific TCR was mapped to the spike region that the TCR reacts to and placed in a CD4 or CD8 class. Log10-transformed breadth and depth values were compared by one-way ANOVA with Sidak's multiple comparisons tests. TCRdb limited this immuneACCESS table to in-frame rearrangements with V and J called. A share of clones is missing; checked studies link under half to unresolved V genes, and the rest is unexplained. V, J and clone size were drawn from that table, and D and trimming were deduced from the DNA. The sample table contains approximately 100,000 clones; only one count was recorded for 90% of them. The biggest ten clones account for roughly 5.9% of the sample.

The CDR3 starts with the cysteine, ends with the phenylalanine, and has 13 residues. Only the CDR3 DNA is retained, 39 bases long and in frame from the first base. V loses 0 bases, J loses 5 bases, and the germline ends lie 8 bases apart. Taken from the germline V gene, the CDR1 and CDR2 loops are SGHTA and FQGNSA. The rearrangement joined TRBV7-2 to TRBJ2-7; the D gene is perhaps TRBD2, from 5 matching bases. This clonotype was obtained from an adult who received the AZD1222 COVID-19 vaccine. The sample here was peripheral blood, taken 28 days after the second AZD1222 dose. The nucleotides read TGTGCCAGCAGCTTAGCCGGGATGGACGAGCAGTACTTC. Translated, it gives CASSLAGMDEQYF.